These T cell receptor beta chains were read from a single sample in a study of cytomegalovirus exposure and HLA in healthy donors. TCRdb's table, derived via immunoSEQ multiplex PCR, lists solely in-frame clones and lacks some. Among over 150,000 clones, about 80% were seen once, and the ten largest hold 2.1%. The sequenced material came from PBMCs. The receptors here all came from a man in his forties in good health and CMV-seronegative. Each CDR3 is given with its conserved first and last residue. A D gene is named only where the DNA matches it firmly. Clone size is not always given. Where it is, it says once, few, many or a class for expanded clones.

TRBD1	TRBJ1-2	13	.	TRBV11-2	CASSPDRYYGYTF	TGTGCCAGCAGCCCGGACAGGTACTATGGCTACACCTTC
TRBD2	TRBJ2-7	19	.	TRBV6-4	CASSDSIARTSGFPREQYF	TGTGCCAGCAGTGACTCGATAGCGAGGACTAGCGGCTTCCCTCGCGAGCAGTACTTC
.	TRBJ1-6	13	.	TRBV11-3	CASSLDRVSPLHF	TGTGCCAGCAGCTTAGACAGGGTTTCACCCCTCCACTTT
.	TRBJ1-3	15	.	TRBV6-1	CASSQGRASGNTIYF	TGTGCCAGCAGCCAAGGGCGGGCCTCTGGAAACACCATATATTTT
.	TRBJ2-5	13	.	TRBV6-4	CASSVEQGETQYF	TGTGCCAGCAGTGTTGAGCAGGGGGAGACCCAGTACTTC
.	TRBJ1-2	15	.	TRBV6-6	CASSPRGSVDYGYTF	TGTGCCAGCAGCCCCCGAGGATCGGTGGACTATGGCTACACCTTC
TRBD2	TRBJ2-7	14	.	TRBV6-5	CATKPGLASHEQYF	TGTGCCACCAAACCGGGACTAGCATCCCACGAGCAGTACTTC
.	TRBJ2-7	12	.	TRBV7-2	CASSTSSYEQYF	TGTGCCAGCAGCACCAGCTCCTACGAGCAGTACTTC
TRBD2	TRBJ2-7	14	few	TRBV6-6	CASSRLRDYRNMYF	TGTGCCAGCAGCCGCCTCCGGGACTACCGAAACATGTACTTC
TRBD2	TRBJ2-1	13	.	TRBV2	CASSWTSRNEQFF	TGTGCCAGCAGCTGGACTAGTAGGAATGAGCAGTTCTTC
TRBD1	TRBJ2-7	16	.	TRBV6-5	CASSYSTGGTAYEQYF	TGTGCCAGCAGTTACTCCACAGGGGGCACCGCCTACGAGCAGTACTTC
.	TRBJ2-7	15	.	TRBV28	CASSLRGMGGYEQYF	TGTGCCAGCAGTTTACGGGGGATGGGGGGCTACGAGCAGTACTTC
.	TRBJ1-4	15	.	TRBV2	CASSEIGGSNEKLFF	TGTGCCAGCAGTGAAATTGGGGGGTCAAATGAAAAACTGTTTTTT
TRBD1	TRBJ2-5	16	once	TRBV19	CASSIRTGEKSETQYF	TGTGCCAGTAGTATCCGGACAGGGGAGAAGTCAGAGACCCAGTACTTC
TRBD1	TRBJ2-2	16	.	TRBV28	CASSLAGGLGLRELFF	TGTGCCAGCAGTTTAGCAGGGGGCTTAGGTTTGAGGGAGCTGTTTTTT
TRBD1	TRBJ2-7	14	few	TRBV6-1	CASSFSRGPYEQYF	TGTGCCAGCAGTTTCTCCAGGGGGCCCTACGAGCAGTACTTC
TRBD2	TRBJ2-7	14	.	TRBV27	CASRLAASSYEQYF	TGTGCCAGTAGACTAGCGGCCAGCTCCTACGAGCAGTACTTC
TRBD2	TRBJ2-2	16	few	TRBV11-2	CASGTGTSGFTGELFF	TGTGCCAGCGGTACCGGGACTAGCGGTTTCACCGGGGAGCTGTTTTTT
.	TRBJ2-2	13	few	TRBV6-1	CASSRDSTGELFF	TGTGCCAGCAGCCGTGACTCTACCGGGGAGCTGTTTTTT
.	TRBJ2-7	14	.	TRBV4-2	CASSQDAGGGEQYF	TGTGCCAGCAGCCAAGATGCCGGGGGAGGCGAGCAGTACTTC
.	TRBJ2-7	12	once	TRBV7-9	CASSGAGYEQYF	TGTGCCAGCAGCGGGGCAGGGTACGAGCAGTACTTC
TRBD2	TRBJ2-3	14	few	TRBV28	CASSLSSGRATQYF	TGTGCCAGCAGTTTGAGCAGCGGGAGGGCCACGCAGTATTTT
.	TRBJ2-5	12	.	TRBV27	CASSGGRETQYF	TGTGCCAGCAGTGGAGGTCGGGAGACCCAGTACTTC
.	TRBJ2-3	17	once	TRBV28	CASSLFRGNAFTDTQYF	TGTGCCAGCAGTTTATTTAGGGGGAACGCTTTCACAGATACGCAGTATTTT
TRBD1	TRBJ2-7	15	once	TRBV25-1	CASRTGTGGSYEQYF	TGTGCCAGCAGAACCGGGACAGGGGGTTCCTACGAGCAGTACTTC